These 16 T cell receptor beta chains came from one sample sequenced in a study of blood T cell repertoires in COVID-19. Only in-frame clones appear in the TCRdb table, and some are missing; sequencing was by immunoSEQ multiplex PCR. Here the sample spans roughly 120,000 clones, less than 85% being singletons. Sequenced sample: peripheral blood. Receptors were obtained from an older woman with acute or convalescent COVID-19.

Written as DNA, the CDR3 is TGTGCCAGCAGTATCAGGGGGCATGAAGGCGGGGAGCTGTTTTTT. This sequence encodes CASSIRGHEGGELFF. This rearrangement joins TRBV2 to TRBJ2-2, with 8 bases that match TRBD1. Germline CDR1 and CDR2: SNHLY and FYNNEI. With V trimmed by 5 bases and J by 7 bases, 9 bases remained unmatched. The CDR3 consists of 15 residues.

The chain uses TRBV27 and TRBJ2-7; 7 nucleotides match TRBD1. Trimming cost V 2 bases and J 3 bases; bases outside gene matches: 4. Germline V gene lookup returns CDR1 MNHEY and CDR2 SMNVEV (reference sequence). The CDR3 consists of 14 residues. The CDR3 protein is CASSLEAGGYEQYF. The CDR3 region has the DNA TGTGCCAGCAGTTTAGAGGCAGGGGGCTACGAGCAGTACTTC.

The J gene is TRBJ1-2, the V gene TRBV2, with 7 bases lining up with TRBD1. The CDR3 contains 16 residues. J was trimmed by 0 bases and V by 6 bases; bases with no gene match: 10. Germline V CDR1 and CDR2: SNHLY, FYNNEI. The CDR3 sequence is CASSKTGRLTNYGYTF. DNA of the CDR3: TGTGCCAGCAGCAAGACAGGGAGGTTAACTAACTATGGCTACACCTTC.

The chain joins TRBV2 to TRBJ1-5; a weak D match, TRBD1 (5 bases). V lost 5 bases to trimming and J lost 5 bases, with 13 bases between them. The germline V gene has CDR1 SNHLY and CDR2 FYNNEI. This CDR3 comprises 14 residues. The CDR3 nucleotides are TGTGCCAGCAGTCTCGACTGGGGGGATCAGCCCCAGCATTTT. Its translation is CASSLDWGDQPQHF.

This clone was detected once. In DNA, the CDR3 is TGTGCCAGCAGCCAGGGACCGGGACAACAAGAGACCCAGTACTTC. This translates into CASSQGPGQQETQYF. V and J are TRBV3-1 (or the pseudogene TRBV3-2) and TRBJ2-5; maybe TRBD1 (6 bases). The CDR3 spans 15 residues. Per the germline V gene, CDR1 is LGHDT and CDR2 is YNNKEL (reference sequence). V gave up 3 bases and J gave up 2 bases, with 13 bases separating them.

J is TRBJ2-7 and V is TRBV28; possible D gene TRBD1, 6 bases. Germline V gene lookup returns CDR1 MDHEN and CDR2 SYDVKM. V lost 10 bases to trimming and J lost 2 bases, with 21 bases between them. The CDR3 loop spans 15 amino acids. The CDR3 region is CAIIGQTSYTYEQYF. In DNA, the CDR3 is TGTGCCATAATAGGACAGACCTCCTATACCTACGAGCAGTACTTC.

This clone was seen a few times. V usage is TRBV21-1 and J usage is TRBJ1-5. TRBV21-1 is given as a pseudogene. There are 16 residues in the CDR3. CDR3 nucleotide sequence: TGTGCCAGCAGCAAAAGTGCGCGGGATAGCAATCAGCCCCAGCATTTT. Translating gives CASSKSARDSNQPQHF.

The CDR3 DNA follows: TGCGCCAGCAGCTCGGGCCGGACAGGGGGATCCGGGGAGCTGTTTTTT. The encoded protein is CASSSGRTGGSGELFF. V and J are TRBV5-1 and TRBJ2-2, with TRBD1 matching over 10 bases. J gave up 6 bases and V 3 bases, and 8 bases lay outside the gene matches. Germline values: CDR1 SGHRS, CDR2 YFSETQ. The CDR3 totals 16 residues.

The chain joins TRBV7-9 to TRBJ1-2; D uncertain. Per germline, CDR1 SEHNR and CDR2 FQNEAQ (reference sequence). The CDR3 spans 15 residues. Trimming removed 7 bases at V and 8 bases at J, with 23 bases between. CDR3 protein: CASISYPGESGGYTF. Written as DNA, the CDR3 is TGTGCCAGCATTTCCTATCCCGGGGAGTCCGGGGGCTACACCTTC.

The genes are TRBV15 and TRBJ1-1; D unclear. The CDR3 loop spans 15 amino acids. Germline assignment: CDR1 LNHNV and CDR2 YYDKDF (reference sequence). The V and J ends lost 0 bases and 4 bases respectively, with 12 bases between them. The CDR3 reads CATSREGSISTEAFF. The CDR3 DNA sequence: TGTGCCACCAGCAGAGAGGGCAGCATTAGCACTGAAGCTTTCTTT.

This clone has a count of ten or more. The chain joins TRBV5-4 to TRBJ1-1; D remains unclear. The germline V and J ends were trimmed by 2 bases and 0 bases, with 14 bases remaining between them. This CDR3 region has 16 residues. Germline V lookup: CDR1 SGHNT, CDR2 YYREEE (reference sequence). The CDR3 nucleotides read TGTGCCAGCAGCTTATATGGTGGGCTTCTGAACACTGAAGCTTTCTTT. It translates to CASSLYGGLLNTEAFF.

The chain combines TRBV30 with TRBJ2-6, with unresolved D. Germline V gives CDR1 GTSNPN, CDR2 SVGIG (reference sequence). Trimming cost V 5 bases and J 6 bases, with 11 bases left between them. The CDR3 has 13 residues. This chain's CDR3 is CAWRLDMANVLTF. The CDR3 region has the DNA TGTGCCTGGCGCCTAGATATGGCCAACGTCCTGACTTTC. Variable domain in full (rest from reference TRBV30 and TRBJ2-6): SQTIHQWPATLVQPVGSPLSLECTVEGTSNPNLYWYRQAAGRGLQLLFYSVGIGQISSEVPQNLSASRPQDRQFILSSKKLLLSDSGFYLCAWRLDMANVLTFGAGSRLTVL.

This clone was picked up one time. The chain is built from TRBV12-3 or TRBV12-4 and TRBJ2-2; D is unresolved. The CDR3 loop spans 10 amino acids. The ends were cut back, 8 bases at V and 8 bases at J, with 6 bases in the middle. The CDR3 here is CASASGELFF. The DNA for the CDR3 is TGTGCCAGCGCGTCGGGGGAGCTGTTTTTT.

The rearrangement uses TRBV4-1 and TRBJ1-3; no reliable D call. The V gene's germline CDR1 is MGHRA and CDR2 YSYEKL. V lost 1 base and J 0 bases, leaving 7 bases between the germline ends. This CDR3 is 15 amino acids long. The CDR3 region is CASSQGGSSGNTIYF. DNA for the CDR3: TGCGCCAGCAGCCAAGGCGGAAGCTCTGGAAACACCATATATTTT.

V and J are TRBV24-1 and TRBJ1-5, with 7 bases lining up with TRBD1. CDR1 and CDR2 from the germline V gene are KGHDR and SFDVKD. V dropped 5 bases and J dropped 8; count of bases not matched to a gene: 8. This CDR3 comprises 14 residues. The CDR3 spells CATSADRVSEPQHF. Here the CDR3 DNA reads TGTGCCACCAGTGCTGACAGGGTTTCAGAGCCCCAGCATTTT.

The V gene is TRBV2, the J gene TRBJ2-2, with D possibly matching TRBD1 (5 bases). CDR3 length: 14 residues. Germline loops: CDR1 SNHLY, CDR2 FYNNEI. V lost 7 bases and J lost 4, with 13 bases in between. CDR3 DNA sequence: TGTGCCAGCATGGCAGGGTTGGCCACCGGGGAGCTGTTTTTT. Protein: CASMAGLATGELFF.